A selection of T cell receptor beta chains follows, all from one sample in a study of cytomegalovirus exposure and HLA in healthy donors. Assay: immunoSEQ multiplex PCR; the TCRdb copy retains only in-frame clones and omits some. The table has about 120,000 clones, roughly 79% seen once. Sequencing was performed on PBMCs. Source of these receptors: a woman younger than 35 in good health and CMV-seronegative. Both conserved end residues are part of each CDR3. The order of the fields is J gene, V gene, D gene, clone size, CDR3 DNA, CDR3 protein. A D gene is named only where the DNA matches it firmly. Only part of the rows carry a size: once, few, many, or a class if the clone is expanded.

j_call: TRBJ1-2
v_call: TRBV6-5
d_call: NA
clone_size: NA
cdr3_nt: TGTGCCAGCACCGACATTCGGGGGGCCAACTATGGCTACACCTTC
cdr3_aa: CASTDIRGANYGYTF

j_call: TRBJ1-1
v_call: TRBV19
d_call: TRBD1
clone_size: once
cdr3_nt: TGTGCCAGTAGTATAGGAGCGGGACAGGGTTACACTGAAGCTTTCTTT
cdr3_aa: CASSIGAGQGYTEAFF

j_call: TRBJ2-1
v_call: TRBV30
d_call: NA
clone_size: NA
cdr3_nt: TGTGCCTGGAGTGTATCCCCGTACAATGAGCAGTTCTTC
cdr3_aa: CAWSVSPYNEQFF

j_call: TRBJ1-2
v_call: TRBV6-5
d_call: NA
clone_size: NA
cdr3_nt: TGTGCCAGCAGGGCCAGGGGTTATGGCTACACCTTC
cdr3_aa: CASRARGYGYTF

j_call: TRBJ1-1
v_call: TRBV28
d_call: NA
clone_size: NA
cdr3_nt: TGTGCCAGCAGTTTACAGGGGTCCTATAAGACTGAAGCTTTCTTT
cdr3_aa: CASSLQGSYKTEAFF

j_call: TRBJ1-1
v_call: TRBV6-1
d_call: TRBD1
clone_size: few
cdr3_nt: TGTGCCAGCAGTGACCTGACAGGGAGCACTGAAGCTTTCTTT
cdr3_aa: CASSDLTGSTEAFF

j_call: TRBJ2-6
v_call: TRBV5-1
d_call: NA
clone_size: NA
cdr3_nt: TGCGCCAGCAGCTTGGGTGGGGCAGGGCTCTCTGGGGCCAACGTCCTGACTTTC
cdr3_aa: CASSLGGAGLSGANVLTF

j_call: TRBJ2-4
v_call: TRBV6-5
d_call: TRBD1
clone_size: few
cdr3_nt: TGTGCCAGCAGGGTGGGACAGTTGGTGGGAAACATTCAGTACTTC
cdr3_aa: CASRVGQLVGNIQYF

j_call: TRBJ1-2
v_call: TRBV5-6
d_call: NA
clone_size: NA
cdr3_nt: TGTGCCAGCAGCCCCGCCAGGGCCGTTGATGGCTACACCTTC
cdr3_aa: CASSPARAVDGYTF

j_call: TRBJ1-2
v_call: TRBV11-1
d_call: NA
clone_size: NA
cdr3_nt: TGTGCCAGCCAGGGGCCCCTCGGGGGCTACACCTTC
cdr3_aa: CASQGPLGGYTF

j_call: TRBJ1-6
v_call: TRBV23-1
d_call: TRBD1
clone_size: once
cdr3_nt: TGCGCCAGCAGTCAATTGCCAGGGGGAAATTCACCCCTCCACTTT
cdr3_aa: CASSQLPGGNSPLHF

j_call: TRBJ2-7
v_call: TRBV29-1
d_call: TRBD2
clone_size: NA
cdr3_nt: TGCAGCGCCCCTGTGGGAGGGAACGCTAACGAGCAGTACTTC
cdr3_aa: CSAPVGGNANEQYF

j_call: TRBJ2-4
v_call: TRBV7-9
d_call: TRBD2
clone_size: NA
cdr3_nt: TGTGCCAGCAGCCCCCGAGGACGGGAGGTAGCCAAAAACATTCAGTACTTC
cdr3_aa: CASSPRGREVAKNIQYF

j_call: TRBJ2-7
v_call: TRBV6-5
d_call: TRBD1
clone_size: NA
cdr3_nt: TGTGCCAGCAGACAAGCGGGACAGGGCACCTACGAGCAGTACTTC
cdr3_aa: CASRQAGQGTYEQYF

j_call: TRBJ1-3
v_call: TRBV20-1
d_call: NA
clone_size: NA
cdr3_nt: TGCAGTGCTAGCTCTCTAGACACCATATATTTT
cdr3_aa: CSASSLDTIYF

j_call: TRBJ1-1
v_call: TRBV2
d_call: TRBD1
clone_size: NA
cdr3_nt: TGTGCCAGCAGCTCTTATCCGGGACAGGGAAGCATGAACACTGAAGCTTTCTTT
cdr3_aa: CASSSYPGQGSMNTEAFF

j_call: TRBJ2-5
v_call: TRBV6-5
d_call: TRBD1
clone_size: NA
cdr3_nt: TGTGCCAGCAGCCTTCGCGGGGGACAGGGAGAGACCCAGTACTTC
cdr3_aa: CASSLRGGQGETQYF

j_call: TRBJ1-4
v_call: TRBV30
d_call: NA
clone_size: NA
cdr3_nt: TGTGCCTGGAGTGTATCTGGGACAAGGACCTGGTTAGAAAAACTGTTTTTT
cdr3_aa: CAWSVSGTRTWLEKLFF

j_call: TRBJ1-3
v_call: TRBV5-4
d_call: NA
clone_size: NA
cdr3_nt: TGTGCCATCGGGAACAGGGCGAACTCTGGAAACACCATATATTTT
cdr3_aa: CAIGNRANSGNTIYF

j_call: TRBJ2-1
v_call: TRBV5-1
d_call: NA
clone_size: NA
cdr3_nt: TGCGCCAGCAGTCTGCGGACGGGAAAGAACAATGAGCAGTTCTTC
cdr3_aa: CASSLRTGKNNEQFF

j_call: TRBJ1-1
v_call: TRBV7-9
d_call: NA
clone_size: NA
cdr3_nt: TGTGCCAGCAGCTTAGTGTGGCAAACTGAAGCTTTCTTT
cdr3_aa: CASSLVWQTEAFF

j_call: TRBJ2-5
v_call: TRBV5-1
d_call: NA
clone_size: NA
cdr3_nt: TGCGCCAGCAGCTTGACAGGAGAGACCCAGTACTTC
cdr3_aa: CASSLTGETQYF

j_call: TRBJ2-3
v_call: TRBV5-4
d_call: NA
clone_size: NA
cdr3_nt: TGTGCCAGCAGCGAGAAGGCGGCAGATACGCAGTATTTT
cdr3_aa: CASSEKAADTQYF

j_call: TRBJ2-5
v_call: TRBV19
d_call: NA
clone_size: NA
cdr3_nt: TGTGCCACGGAGGGGCAGGGTGGGACCCAGTACTTC
cdr3_aa: CATEGQGGTQYF

j_call: TRBJ2-7
v_call: TRBV6-1
d_call: TRBD2
clone_size: NA
cdr3_nt: TGTGCCAGCAGTGGCGGGGGTTACGAGCAGTACTTC
cdr3_aa: CASSGGGYEQYF

j_call: TRBJ1-2
v_call: TRBV10-2
d_call: TRBD1
clone_size: NA
cdr3_nt: TGCGCCAGCAGTGGACGGTCGGGACAGGCAAGCTATGGCTACACCTTC
cdr3_aa: CASSGRSGQASYGYTF

j_call: TRBJ2-1
v_call: TRBV19
d_call: TRBD1
clone_size: once
cdr3_nt: TGTGCCATCGGGACAGGGGAAGACAATGAGCAGTTCTTC
cdr3_aa: CAIGTGEDNEQFF

j_call: TRBJ1-2
v_call: TRBV4-1
d_call: NA
clone_size: NA
cdr3_nt: TGCGCCAGCAGCCAAGATGCGAGGGAAGAGTATGGCTACACCTTC
cdr3_aa: CASSQDAREEYGYTF

j_call: TRBJ1-5
v_call: TRBV2
d_call: TRBD1
clone_size: NA
cdr3_nt: TGTGCCAGCAGTGACGACAGGGGCAATCAGCCCCAGCATTTT
cdr3_aa: CASSDDRGNQPQHF

j_call: TRBJ1-4
v_call: TRBV14
d_call: TRBD1
clone_size: NA
cdr3_nt: TGTGCCAGCAGACTACAGGGGGCAGGGGAAAAACTGTTTTTT
cdr3_aa: CASRLQGAGEKLFF

j_call: TRBJ1-4
v_call: TRBV28
d_call: NA
clone_size: once
cdr3_nt: TGTGCCCACTCGGGGGGCCCTGGTGAAAAACTGTTTTTT
cdr3_aa: CAHSGGPGEKLFF

j_call: TRBJ2-7
v_call: TRBV29-1
d_call: TRBD2
clone_size: once
cdr3_nt: TGCAGCGTTGAAGATCGGGGGGGCACCGACTCCTACGAGCAGTACTTC
cdr3_aa: CSVEDRGGTDSYEQYF

j_call: TRBJ1-1
v_call: TRBV27
d_call: TRBD1
clone_size: few
cdr3_nt: TGTGCCAGCAGTTTATTGGGCAGGGGGCGCGGTAACACTGAAGCTTTCTTT
cdr3_aa: CASSLLGRGRGNTEAFF

j_call: TRBJ1-1
v_call: TRBV29-1
d_call: NA
clone_size: NA
cdr3_nt: TGCAGCGTTGAATTGCTAAACACTGAAGCTTTCTTT
cdr3_aa: CSVELLNTEAFF

j_call: TRBJ1-4
v_call: TRBV7-2
d_call: TRBD1
clone_size: NA
cdr3_nt: TGTGCCAGCAGCTTAGACAGGGGAAATGAAAAACTGTTTTTT
cdr3_aa: CASSLDRGNEKLFF

j_call: TRBJ1-6
v_call: TRBV5-6
d_call: NA
clone_size: NA
cdr3_nt: TGTGCCAGCAGCTTGCGAGCGGATTCACCCCTCCACTTT
cdr3_aa: CASSLRADSPLHF

j_call: TRBJ1-1
v_call: TRBV13
d_call: NA
clone_size: NA
cdr3_nt: TGTGCCAGCAGCTTACCCAACTTCGGGGCTGAAGCTTTCTTT
cdr3_aa: CASSLPNFGAEAFF

j_call: TRBJ2-7
v_call: TRBV5-1
d_call: TRBD1
clone_size: NA
cdr3_nt: TGCGCCAGCAGCTTGGAAACCGGACAGGGCAAACCCTACGAGCAGTACTTC
cdr3_aa: CASSLETGQGKPYEQYF

j_call: TRBJ1-1
v_call: TRBV4-2
d_call: NA
clone_size: few
cdr3_nt: TGTGCCAGCAGCCCTACCAGTCTAGGACAGCAGAACACTGAAGCTTTCTTT
cdr3_aa: CASSPTSLGQQNTEAFF

j_call: TRBJ1-2
v_call: TRBV20-1
d_call: NA
clone_size: NA
cdr3_nt: TGCAGTGAAAAGGGGTACTATGGCTACACCTTC
cdr3_aa: CSEKGYYGYTF

j_call: TRBJ2-7
v_call: TRBV10-3
d_call: NA
clone_size: few
cdr3_nt: TGTGCCATCAGTGACCTTACTTACGAGCAGTACTTC
cdr3_aa: CAISDLTYEQYF

j_call: TRBJ2-7
v_call: TRBV13
d_call: TRBD1
clone_size: NA
cdr3_nt: TGTGCCAGCAGCACGGACAGGGCCTACGAGCAGTACTTC
cdr3_aa: CASSTDRAYEQYF

j_call: TRBJ1-2
v_call: TRBV2
d_call: NA
clone_size: once
cdr3_nt: TGTGCCAGCAGTGTAGGTTTAGGTTTGCAGGGGCACTATGGCTACACCTTC
cdr3_aa: CASSVGLGLQGHYGYTF

j_call: TRBJ1-1
v_call: TRBV6-5
d_call: NA
clone_size: NA
cdr3_nt: TGTGCCAGCACCCCAGGAATTGAACGCGCTGAAGCTTTCTTT
cdr3_aa: CASTPGIERAEAFF

j_call: TRBJ1-1
v_call: TRBV25-1
d_call: NA
clone_size: NA
cdr3_nt: TGTGCCAGCAGTGAAAGGGGGACGGGAGGGGACACTGAAGCTTTCTTT
cdr3_aa: CASSERGTGGDTEAFF

j_call: TRBJ2-2
v_call: TRBV6-1
d_call: TRBD2
clone_size: few
cdr3_nt: TGTGCCAGCAGTGAAGCTAGCGGGGGGGCCGGGGAGCTGTTTTTT
cdr3_aa: CASSEASGGAGELFF

j_call: TRBJ2-2
v_call: TRBV6-5
d_call: NA
clone_size: NA
cdr3_nt: TGTGCCAGCAACAGGGACCTGAACACCGGGGAGCTGTTTTTT
cdr3_aa: CASNRDLNTGELFF

j_call: TRBJ2-1
v_call: TRBV5-1
d_call: NA
clone_size: NA
cdr3_nt: TGCGCCAGCAGCTTGGAAGGGGGGGGGCCTTACAATGAGCAGTTCTTC
cdr3_aa: CASSLEGGGPYNEQFF

j_call: TRBJ1-2
v_call: TRBV6-4
d_call: NA
clone_size: NA
cdr3_nt: TGTGCCAGCAGTGCGGAGGGGTTGGGGTATGGCTACACCTTC
cdr3_aa: CASSAEGLGYGYTF

j_call: TRBJ1-1
v_call: TRBV4-1
d_call: TRBD1
clone_size: NA
cdr3_nt: TGCGCCAGCAGCCGGTCGACAGGGAAGGTCACTGAAGCTTTCTTT
cdr3_aa: CASSRSTGKVTEAFF

j_call: TRBJ1-2
v_call: TRBV10-3
d_call: NA
clone_size: NA
cdr3_nt: TGTGCCATTTCACCTCTCACAGGTAACGCTGGCTACACCTTC
cdr3_aa: CAISPLTGNAGYTF

j_call: TRBJ1-2
v_call: TRBV7-2
d_call: TRBD1
clone_size: once
cdr3_nt: TGTGCCAGCAGCTGGACAGGGGCTAACTATGGCTACACCTTC
cdr3_aa: CASSWTGANYGYTF

j_call: TRBJ1-1
v_call: TRBV10-3
d_call: TRBD1
clone_size: once
cdr3_nt: TGTGCCATCAGATCGGACAGGGAACCTAACAGTGAAGCTTTCTTT
cdr3_aa: CAIRSDREPNSEAFF

j_call: TRBJ2-2
v_call: TRBV5-6
d_call: TRBD1
clone_size: NA
cdr3_nt: TGTGCCAGCAGCGAGGACAGGGGAAACACCGGGGAGCTGTTTTTT
cdr3_aa: CASSEDRGNTGELFF

j_call: TRBJ1-2
v_call: TRBV5-1
d_call: NA
clone_size: NA
cdr3_nt: TGCGCCAGCAGCTCCCTCCATGGTGGAGGGAACTATGGCTACACCTTC
cdr3_aa: CASSSLHGGGNYGYTF

j_call: TRBJ1-1
v_call: TRBV5-1
d_call: TRBD1
clone_size: NA
cdr3_nt: TGCGCCAGCAGCCCTTCGACAGGGGTCTGGACTGAAGCTTTCTTT
cdr3_aa: CASSPSTGVWTEAFF

j_call: TRBJ2-5
v_call: TRBV7-9
d_call: TRBD1
clone_size: NA
cdr3_nt: TGTGCCAGCAGCCTGGACAGGGGCGAGACCCAGTACTTC
cdr3_aa: CASSLDRGETQYF

j_call: TRBJ2-3
v_call: TRBV5-1
d_call: TRBD2
clone_size: NA
cdr3_nt: TGCGCCAGCAGCTTGGTCCTAGCGGCCGGAGATACGCAGTATTTT
cdr3_aa: CASSLVLAAGDTQYF

j_call: TRBJ1-1
v_call: TRBV6-6
d_call: NA
clone_size: NA
cdr3_nt: TGTGCCAGCAGTTACTCGAAAGGAGACAACACTGAAGCTTTCTTT
cdr3_aa: CASSYSKGDNTEAFF

j_call: TRBJ1-3
v_call: TRBV9
d_call: TRBD1
clone_size: NA
cdr3_nt: TGTGCCAGCCGGGACAGTGGAAACACCATATATTTT
cdr3_aa: CASRDSGNTIYF